A selection of T cell receptor beta chains follows, all from one sample in a study of beta chain features in type 1 diabetes. Repertoires were generated with immunoSEQ multiplex PCR, while TCRdb's copy carries only in-frame clones and drops some. The data contain fewer than 350,000 clones, approximately 8.1% of them singletons. The specimen was central memory CD4+ T cells from blood. Every receptor here comes from a woman aged 18 to 35 in good health. Both conserved end residues are part of each CDR3. D genes are given only for firm matches. The size entry is marked missing in some rows and otherwise reads once, few, many or a size class.

many,TRBV7-3,-,TRBJ2-2,TGTGCCAGCAGAGTAGGACGGGAGAACACCGGGGAGCTGTTTTTT,CASRVGRENTGELFF
-,TRBV28,-,TRBJ2-3,TGTGCCAGCAGCCGGGACCTCACAGATACGCAGTATTTT,CASSRDLTDTQYF
few,TRBV15,-,TRBJ2-5,TGTGCCACCAGCCTCCGAGGGGGTGGATTTCTTGGAGAGACCCAGTACTTC,CATSLRGGGFLGETQYF
-,TRBV7-9,-,TRBJ1-1,TGTGCCAGCAGCTCCCCCCGTCCGAACACTGAAGCTTTCTTT,CASSSPRPNTEAFF
many,TRBV5-1,-,TRBJ1-2,TGCGCCAGCAGCCCCCTCCGGGCAGGGGCCTATGGCTACACCTTC,CASSPLRAGAYGYTF
few,TRBV28,-,TRBJ1-2,TGTGCCAGCAGTGTAGGGGCACAGCTTAACTATGGCTACACCTTC,CASSVGAQLNYGYTF
few,TRBV10-3,TRBD1,TRBJ1-1,TGTGCCATCAGTGAGAACGGACAGGCCTATACTGAAGCTTTCTTT,CAISENGQAYTEAFF
-,TRBV19,-,TRBJ2-4,TGTGCCAGTAGTGCACAGGAGTTAGCCAAAAACATTCAGTACTTC,CASSAQELAKNIQYF
-,TRBV7-9,-,TRBJ1-1,TGTGCCAGCAGCTTAGGTAGCATTGGCACTGAAGCTTTCTTT,CASSLGSIGTEAFF
few,TRBV18,-,TRBJ1-2,TGTGCCAGCTCACCTACCGGGACCTATGGCTACACCTTC,CASSPTGTYGYTF
-,TRBV4-1,TRBD1,TRBJ2-1,TGCGCCAGCAGCCACCTTGGACAGGGCTCCAATGAGCAGTTCTTC,CASSHLGQGSNEQFF
few,TRBV7-2,-,TRBJ2-1,TGTGCCAGCAGGATATTAGACCCTTACAATGAGCAGTTCTTC,CASRILDPYNEQFF
many,TRBV14,-,TRBJ2-7,TGTGCCAGCAGCCAAGATTACTACGCCGGCGAGCAGTACTTC,CASSQDYYAGEQYF
many,TRBV28,TRBD1,TRBJ1-6,TGTGCCAGCAGTTCAGGGGGCGCAGGGGGATCACCCCTCCACTTT,CASSSGGAGGSPLHF
few,TRBV7-9,-,TRBJ2-7,TGTGCCAGCAGCTTAGTTCTGGAATCGTCCTACGAGCAGTACTTC,CASSLVLESSYEQYF
-,TRBV21-1,-,TRBJ2-7,TGTGCCAGCAGCAAAGGGGGGACTAAAGTCTCCTACGAGCAGTACTTC,CASSKGGTKVSYEQYF
many,TRBV10-3,-,TRBJ2-3,TGTGCCATCAGTGAGTCGGATGGAAGGGCGGCCCCCACAGATACGCAGTATTTT,CAISESDGRAAPTDTQYF
-,TRBV4-2,-,TRBJ1-3,TGTGCCAGCAGCCAAGGTTACCAGGGTGGAAACACCATATATTTT,CASSQGYQGGNTIYF
-,TRBV4-2,TRBD2,TRBJ2-5,TGTGCCAGCAGCCAAGGACTCCTCGGGGGGGCAAAGACCCAGTACTTC,CASSQGLLGGAKTQYF
-,TRBV14,TRBD2,TRBJ2-7,TGTGCCAGCAGCCAAGAAAGGACTAGCGGCGAGCAGTACTTC,CASSQERTSGEQYF
-,TRBV14,-,TRBJ1-1,TGTGCCAGCAGCCGACTTGTCGGGGGCGCTGAAGCTTTCTTT,CASSRLVGGAEAFF
-,TRBV5-1,-,TRBJ2-5,TGCGCCAGCAGCTTGTCCGATCAAGAGACCCAGTACTTC,CASSLSDQETQYF
many,TRBV7-2,TRBD1,TRBJ1-5,TGTGCCAGCAGCTTAGTAGGGGACAGTAATCAGCCCCAGCATTTT,CASSLVGDSNQPQHF
few,TRBV7-3,TRBD1,TRBJ2-1,TGTGCCAGCAGCTTAAGGGACAGGGGATCGCGTGAGCAGTTCTTC,CASSLRDRGSREQFF
few,TRBV9,-,TRBJ2-3,TGTGCCAGCAGCGTAGTTGGGGCGGACACAGATACGCAGTATTTT,CASSVVGADTDTQYF
few,TRBV5-1,-,TRBJ2-1,TGCGCCAGCAGCTTGGGTCGGGGATCGGCCTACAATGAGCAGTTCTTC,CASSLGRGSAYNEQFF
-,TRBV5-5,-,TRBJ1-1,TGTGCCAGCAGCAGAAGAATGAACACTGAAGCTTTCTTT,CASSRRMNTEAFF
-,TRBV29-1,-,TRBJ1-2,TGCAGCGTTGAGGTTAACTATGGCTACACCTTC,CSVEVNYGYTF
few,TRBV30,-,TRBJ1-3,TGTGCCTGGAGTCTCTTCCGACCCGTAAACACCATATATTTT,CAWSLFRPVNTIYF
many,TRBV7-9,TRBD1,TRBJ1-4,TGTGCCAGCACAGGGGGCAGTGAAAAACTGTTTTTT,CASTGGSEKLFF
-,TRBV23-1,-,TRBJ1-5,TGCGCCAGCAGTCAATCGATCAGGGGCAATCAGCCCCAGCATTTT,CASSQSIRGNQPQHF
-,TRBV19,-,TRBJ1-4,TGTGCCATTAGAACCCCCCAGGGATTATCGGAAAAACTGTTTTTT,CAIRTPQGLSEKLFF
few,TRBV30,TRBD1,TRBJ1-5,TGTGCCTGGAGTATAGGGGGCCTGCAGCCCCAGCATTTT,CAWSIGGLQPQHF
-,TRBV5-5,-,TRBJ2-5,TGTGCCAGCAGCGGAGACCCCTCCCAAGAGACCCAGTACTTC,CASSGDPSQETQYF
few,TRBV7-2,-,TRBJ2-6,TGTGCCAGCGCGAAACTAGTATCTTCAGGGGCCAACGTCCTGACTTTC,CASAKLVSSGANVLTF
few,TRBV27,TRBD1,TRBJ1-5,TGTGCCAGCAGTTGGACAGGGCAGAGTCAGCCCCAGCATTTT,CASSWTGQSQPQHF
-,TRBV2,-,TRBJ2-3,TGTGCCAGCAGCGCAGGGGCAGGGCCTTCAGATACGCAGTATTTT,CASSAGAGPSDTQYF
few,TRBV5-4,-,TRBJ2-3,TGTGCCAGCAGCCCCCAGGGGAGCACAGATACGCAGTATTTT,CASSPQGSTDTQYF
few,TRBV2,-,TRBJ1-5,TGTGCCAGCAGTGAAGAAGGGGGCAATCAGCCCCAGCATTTT,CASSEEGGNQPQHF